Listed below are T cell receptor beta chains from one sample, sequenced in a study of T-cell memory formation after mild COVID-19. Each CDR3 protein gets one entry after TCRdb re-called the 5' RACE reads with MiXCR. Among 100,000 to 130,000 distinct CDR3 sequences listed, 15% to 20% were seen once. The source material was PBMCs or a T cell subset sorted from them (not recorded which). These receptor sequences come from a man between 18 and 29 years old who had mild COVID-19 (a few samples of this study predate the infection). Cell type and time point are not known. Both conserved end residues are part of each CDR3. Each record gives: J gene, clone size, D gene, V gene, CDR3 protein, CDR3 DNA. The D gene is left open where the match is weak. Only part of the rows carry a size: once, few, many, or a class if the clone is expanded.

J: TRBJ1-4; size: NA; D: TRBD1; V: TRBV12-3/TRBV12-4; CDR3: CASSFLPGQSKGSEKLFF; DNA: TGTGCCAGCAGTTTCCTTCCGGGACAGAGCAAGGGGAGTGAAAAACTGTTTTTT
J: TRBJ2-3; size: many; D: TRBD2; V: TRBV4-3; CDR3: CASSQDGGGGAPGSTDTQYF; DNA: TGCGCCAGCAGCCAAGATGGAGGCGGGGGGGCGCCTGGGAGCACAGATACGCAGTATTTT
J: TRBJ1-2; size: NA; D: NA; V: TRBV10-3; CDR3: CATLGVGFNYGYTF; DNA: TGTGCCACCCTAGGCGTAGGGTTTAACTATGGCTACACCTTC
J: TRBJ2-5; size: few; D: NA; V: TRBV7-6; CDR3: CASSFQGLQTQYF; DNA: TGTGCCAGCAGCTTCCAGGGTCTGCAGACCCAGTACTTC
J: TRBJ2-2; size: few; D: TRBD1; V: TRBV20-1; CDR3: CSARAWDSRGELFF; DNA: TGCAGTGCTAGAGCCTGGGACAGCCGCGGGGAGCTGTTTTTT
J: TRBJ2-5; size: NA; D: NA; V: TRBV12-3/TRBV12-4; CDR3: CASRHPDKETQYF; DNA: TGTGCCAGCAGGCACCCGGACAAAGAGACCCAGTACTTC
J: TRBJ1-5; size: NA; D: NA; V: TRBV6-6; CDR3: CASKGVEGLSPQHF; DNA: TGTGCCAGCAAGGGGGTGGAAGGTTTGTCGCCCCAGCATTTT
J: TRBJ2-5; size: few; D: TRBD1; V: TRBV7-2; CDR3: CASGRTGGETQYF; DNA: TGTGCCAGCGGGCGGACAGGGGGAGAGACCCAGTACTTC
J: TRBJ1-4; size: NA; D: NA; V: TRBV9; CDR3: CASSSRGSEEKLFF; DNA: TGTGCCAGCAGCTCGAGGGGGTCTGAGGAAAAACTGTTTTTT
J: TRBJ2-2; size: few; D: NA; V: TRBV4-3; CDR3: CASSRETDNTGELFF; DNA: TGCGCCAGCAGCCGGGAGACGGATAACACCGGGGAGCTGTTTTTT
J: TRBJ1-2; size: few; D: NA; V: TRBV7-9; CDR3: CASSGENYGYTF; DNA: TGTGCCAGCAGCGGAGAGAACTATGGCTACACCTTC
J: TRBJ2-2; size: NA; D: NA; V: TRBV29-1; CDR3: CSGGGLNTGELFF; DNA: TGCAGCGGCGGCGGTTTGAACACCGGGGAGCTGTTTTTT
J: TRBJ1-4; size: NA; D: NA; V: TRBV15; CDR3: CATSRDSGGASNEKLFF; DNA: TGTGCCACCAGCAGAGATTCGGGGGGGGCTTCTAATGAAAAACTGTTTTTT
J: TRBJ2-1; size: NA; D: TRBD2; V: TRBV10-1; CDR3: CASSRLAGGVNEQFF; DNA: TGCGCCAGCAGTCGACTAGCGGGGGGGGTCAATGAGCAGTTCTTC
J: TRBJ1-1; size: few; D: TRBD1; V: TRBV28; CDR3: CASSSGQGDTEAFF; DNA: TGTGCCAGCAGTTCGGGACAGGGGGACACTGAAGCTTTCTTT
J: TRBJ2-1; size: NA; D: NA; V: TRBV7-2; CDR3: CASSTTGREQFF; DNA: TGTGCCAGCAGCACAACGGGTCGTGAGCAGTTCTTC
J: TRBJ1-5; size: NA; D: NA; V: TRBV15; CDR3: CATSRETDGQPQHF; DNA: TGTGCCACCAGCAGAGAGACAGACGGTCAACCCCAGCATTTT
J: TRBJ1-4; size: few; D: NA; V: TRBV5-1; CDR3: CASSTGTSNEKLFF; DNA: TGCGCCAGCAGCACCGGGACAAGTAATGAAAAACTGTTTTTT
J: TRBJ1-1; size: few; D: NA; V: TRBV12-3/TRBV12-4; CDR3: CATTRRPLAFF; DNA: TGTGCCACCACACGGAGGCCCCTAGCTTTCTTT
J: TRBJ1-4; size: NA; D: NA; V: TRBV18; CDR3: CASSPTSNEKLFF; DNA: TGTGCCAGCTCACCGACGTCTAATGAAAAACTGTTTTTT
J: TRBJ2-2; size: NA; D: NA; V: TRBV12-3/TRBV12-4; CDR3: CASSLFGGPNTGELFF; DNA: TGTGCCAGCAGTTTATTTGGGGGCCCGAACACCGGGGAGCTGTTTTTT
J: TRBJ1-2; size: NA; D: NA; V: TRBV29-1; CDR3: CSVSGNYGYTF; DNA: TGCAGCGTTTCAGGGAACTATGGCTACACCTTC
J: TRBJ1-2; size: NA; D: NA; V: TRBV20-1; CDR3: CSAVEGTGYGYTF; DNA: TGCAGTGCAGTGGAGGGCACCGGCTATGGCTACACCTTC
J: TRBJ2-4; size: few; D: NA; V: TRBV7-2; CDR3: CASSLEPRQSKNIQYF; DNA: TGTGCCAGCAGCTTAGAGCCCAGGCAGTCCAAAAACATTCAGTACTTC
J: TRBJ2-3; size: NA; D: TRBD1; V: TRBV7-2; CDR3: CASTRNRGGIDTQYF; DNA: TGTGCCAGCACCAGAAACAGGGGCGGCATAGATACGCAGTATTTT
J: TRBJ2-5; size: few; D: NA; V: TRBV7-3; CDR3: CAPLAAAWTQYF; DNA: TGTGCCCCGCTGGCGGCCGCGTGGACCCAGTACTTC
J: TRBJ1-5; size: NA; D: NA; V: TRBV6-6; CDR3: CASSLSNQPQHF; DNA: TGTGCCAGCAGCCTTAGCAATCAGCCCCAGCATTTT
J: TRBJ2-3; size: NA; D: NA; V: TRBV7-8; CDR3: CASSLSWGLIGDTQYF; DNA: TGTGCCAGCAGCTTATCATGGGGGTTGATTGGAGATACGCAGTATTTT
J: TRBJ2-7; size: few; D: NA; V: TRBV28; CDR3: CASGPGSGGAYEQYF; DNA: TGTGCCAGCGGGCCGGGGTCTGGCGGGGCCTACGAGCAGTACTTC
J: TRBJ2-3; size: NA; D: NA; V: TRBV7-8; CDR3: CATLPRSRSTDTQYF; DNA: TGTGCCACCCTACCCCGTAGCCGTAGCACAGATACGCAGTATTTT
J: TRBJ2-7; size: NA; D: NA; V: TRBV7-8; CDR3: CASSPEPHQTGRPYF; DNA: TGTGCCAGCAGCCCTGAGCCCCATCAGACAGGGAGGCCGTACTTC